Listed here are 26 T cell receptor beta chains from one sample, sequenced in a study of shared clonotypes between healthy human individuals. Terminally differentiated effector memory CD45RA+ cells were excluded by CCR7 positive selection of CD45RO-negative cells. The repertoire was sequenced with immunoSEQ multiplex PCR; TCRdb's copy has only in-frame clones and lacks some. The sample records around 2,000,000 clones, around 96% being singletons. The sample comprised naive CD8+ T cells sorted from blood. The receptors stem from a man aged 18 to 29 in good health.

The rearrangement uses TRBV28 and TRBJ2-7; no reliable D call. The CDR3 has 12 residues. Trimming left V 4 bases short and J 7 bases short, with 11 bases between. Per the germline V gene, CDR1 is MDHEN and CDR2 is SYDVKM. CDR3 region: CASSSPPSEQYF. The CDR3, as DNA: TGTGCCAGCAGTTCCCCTCCCAGTGAGCAGTACTTC.

V gene TRBV27 combines with J gene TRBJ2-7, with D unresolved. Germline V gene lookup returns CDR1 MNHEY and CDR2 SMNVEV (reference sequence). V gave up 7 bases and J gave up 1 base, with 11 bases separating them. The CDR3 is made up of 13 amino acids. CDR3 loop: CASTSSVSYEQYF. CDR3 bases: TGTGCCAGCACCTCTTCGGTTTCCTACGAGCAGTACTTC.

V is TRBV10-3 and J is TRBJ2-5; TRBD1 matches 8 bases. The V segment lost 0 bases and the J segment 7 bases; nucleotides outside the gene matches: 7. CDR3 size: 15 residues. From germline, CDR1 is ENHRY and CDR2 SYGVKD. CDR3 region: CAISESTQGAGTQYF. CDR3 nucleotides: TGTGCCATCAGTGAGTCTACGCAGGGGGCTGGGACCCAGTACTTC.

In DNA, the CDR3 is TGTGCCAGCAGTTACTCAGAGGGGTGGGACGGGGAGCTGTTTTTT. Translating gives CASSYSEGWDGELFF. The chain joins TRBV6-6 to TRBJ2-2, with D tentatively TRBD1 or TRBD2 (5 bases each). The germline CDR1 and CDR2 sequences are MNHNY and SVGAGI (reference sequence). With 0 bases removed from V and 7 bases from J, the gap between germline ends came to 12 bases. The CDR3 has 15 residues.

This chain uses TRBV9 with TRBJ2-1, with D perhaps matching TRBD1 or TRBD2 (6 bases each). The germline V and J ends were trimmed by 0 bases and 0 bases, with 13 bases remaining between them. Germline CDR1 SGDLS, CDR2 YYNGEE. This CDR3 has 17 amino acids. The DNA of the CDR3 is TGTGCCAGCAGCGTAGCCGGGGGCGTAAGCTCCTACAATGAGCAGTTCTTC. Translating it yields CASSVAGGVSSYNEQFF.

The CDR3 protein is CASSPLTGPYEQYF. Written as DNA, the CDR3 is TGTGCCAGCAGCCCGTTGACAGGGCCCTACGAGCAGTACTTC. V gene TRBV7-9 combines with J gene TRBJ2-7, with 7 bases aligning to TRBD1. The length of the CDR3 is 14 residues. J gave up 2 bases and V 5 bases, and 6 bases lay outside the gene matches. CDR1 and CDR2 from the germline V gene are SEHNR and FQNEAQ (reference sequence).

The chain joins TRBV7-9 to TRBJ2-2; D is perhaps TRBD1 or TRBD2 (5 bases each). This CDR3 region has 14 residues. CDR1 is SEHNR, CDR2 FQNEAQ, per germline (reference sequence). V lost 0 bases to trimming and J lost 6 bases, with 8 bases between them. The CDR3 DNA is TGTGCCAGCAGCTTAGCAGTGGGGGCCGGGGAGCTGTTTTTT. Protein sequence: CASSLAVGAGELFF. The variable domain in full, with the rest retrieved from reference TRBV7-9 and TRBJ2-2, is DTGVSQNPRHKITKRGQNVTFRCDPISEHNRLYWYRQTLGQGPEFLTYFQNEAQLEKSRLLSDRFSAERPKGSFSTLEIQRTEQGDSAMYLCASSLAVGAGELFFGEGSRLTVL.

The chain is built from TRBV7-9 and TRBJ2-5, with 10 positions matching TRBD1. The V gene end was trimmed by 1 base and the J gene end by 6 bases; junction bases not matched to a gene: 8. The germline V gene encodes CDR1 SEHNR and CDR2 FQNEAQ (reference sequence). The CDR3 is made up of 16 amino acids. The CDR3 sequence: CASSLGFGQGGKTQYF. CDR3 bases: TGTGCCAGCAGCTTAGGATTCGGACAGGGGGGGAAGACCCAGTACTTC.

Here the CDR3 reads CASSHRDRGEKLFF. The CDR3 nucleotides read TGCGCCAGCAGCCACCGGGACCGGGGGGAAAAACTGTTTTTT. The J gene is TRBJ1-4, the V gene TRBV4-1; D possibly corresponds to TRBD1 (5 bases). V was clipped by 3 bases and J by 8 bases, with 13 bases between them. Germline CDR1 and CDR2: MGHRA and YSYEKL. The CDR3 is made up of 14 amino acids.

This clone was seen once. This sequence joins TRBV7-9 and TRBJ2-5; 10 nucleotides line up with TRBD2. The CDR3 totals 18 residues. V lost 6 bases and J lost 5; bases outside the gene matches: 18. Germline V gives CDR1 SEHNR, CDR2 FQNEAQ (reference sequence). CDR3 nucleotide sequence: TGTGCCAGCAGTCCTCCGGGACTAGCGCGGATCCTAGGGGAGACCCAGTACTTC. Its protein product is CASSPPGLARILGETQYF.

Of note for this clone: This specimen includes other DNA sequences encoding the same CDR3. The chain links TRBV27 to TRBJ2-7; D is possibly TRBD1 (5 bases). The CDR3 spans 13 residues. V lost 3 bases and J 0 bases, leaving 6 bases between the germline ends. Per the germline V gene, CDR1 is MNHEY and CDR2 is SMNVEV (reference sequence). CDR3 in amino acids: CASSLQGSYEQYF. The CDR3 DNA sequence: TGTGCCAGCAGTTTGCAGGGCTCCTACGAGCAGTACTTC.

CDR3 residues: CASRVSGTYEQYF. CDR3 sequence (DNA): TGTGCCAGCAGGGTTAGCGGGACCTACGAGCAGTACTTC. This chain joins TRBV2 and TRBJ2-7; 8 bases align to TRBD2. V dropped 6 bases and J dropped 2; count of bases not matched to a gene: 3. The CDR3 is 13 amino acids. The germline V gene has CDR1 SNHLY and CDR2 FYNNEI.

V usage is TRBV4-1 and J usage is TRBJ2-7; D is perhaps TRBD2 (5 bases). The CDR3 runs 13 residues. V was trimmed by 4 bases and J by 4 bases, leaving 11 bases between them. CDR1 MGHRA and CDR2 YSYEKL come from the germline V gene. The CDR3 DNA reads TGCGCCAGCAGCCCCACACGGGGTTACGAGCAGTACTTC. Protein product: CASSPTRGYEQYF.

The CDR3 sequence: CASSSAGPEDTQYF. CDR3 nucleotide sequence: TGTGCCAGCAGCTCCGCGGGGCCGGAGGATACGCAGTATTTT. The chain links TRBV11-2 to TRBJ2-3; TRBD2 might be the D (6 bases). The germline gives CDR1 SGHAT, CDR2 FQNNGV. The V gene lost 4 bases and the J gene lost 6 bases, with 14 bases spanning the gap. The CDR3 runs 14 residues.

CDR3 sequence (DNA): TGTGCCACCAGCAGAGATCTGGACAGGGGACATGGCTACACCTTC. It codes for CATSRDLDRGHGYTF. V and J are TRBV15 and TRBJ1-2; 9 positions match TRBD1. V gave up 0 bases and J gave up 6 bases; unmatched junction bases: 5. Germline values: CDR1 LNHNV, CDR2 YYDKDF (reference sequence). The CDR3 consists of 15 residues.

The V gene is TRBV7-9, the J gene TRBJ2-3; unclear D gene. From germline, CDR1 is SEHNR and CDR2 FQNEAQ (reference sequence). The CDR3 has 16 residues. Trimming shortened V by 1 base and J by 1 base, and 12 bases separated the two germline ends. The CDR3 sequence: CASSLVLVIRTDTQYF. For the CDR3, the DNA is TGTGCCAGCAGCTTAGTTCTCGTTATTCGCACAGATACGCAGTATTTT.

Points on this clone: This specimen includes other DNA sequences encoding the same CDR3. The V gene is TRBV9, the J gene TRBJ2-2; tentative D call: TRBD1 (6 bases). The V gene lost 0 bases and the J gene lost 4 bases, with 10 bases spanning the gap. Germline values: CDR1 SGDLS, CDR2 YYNGEE. The CDR3 is 15 residues long. CDR3 nucleotide sequence: TGTGCCAGCAGCGTAGAACAGGGAGCCACCGGGGAGCTGTTTTTT. It encodes CASSVEQGATGELFF.

Remarks on this clone: Other DNA sequences in the sample encode the same CDR3. This rearrangement joins TRBV20-1 to TRBJ2-1; D not resolved. The length of the CDR3 is 11 residues. Per germline, CDR1 DFQATT and CDR2 SNEGSKA (reference sequence). Trimming shortened V by 3 bases and J by 8 bases, and 8 bases separated the two germline ends. The CDR3: CSARVVDEQFF. For the CDR3, the DNA is TGCAGTGCTAGGGTGGTAGATGAGCAGTTCTTC.

Worth noting for this clone: The sample holds other DNA sequences that translate to the same CDR3. CDR3 residues: CASSFGNYEQYF. The DNA for the CDR3 is TGTGCCAGCAGCTTCGGGAACTACGAGCAGTACTTC. The chain links TRBV7-9 to TRBJ2-7; possible D gene TRBD2, 5 bases. From germline, CDR1 is SEHNR and CDR2 FQNEAQ (reference sequence). The CDR3 extends over 12 amino acids. Trimming removed 3 bases from V and 3 bases from J, with 6 bases in between.

This rearrangement joins TRBV11-2 to TRBJ1-2; 8 bases map to TRBD1. The CDR3 runs to 15 residues. Germline CDR1 SGHAT, CDR2 FQNNGV. The V gene end was trimmed by 5 bases and the J gene end by 2 bases; junction bases not matched to a gene: 7. The CDR3 DNA reads as TGTGCCAGCAGCGGAGGACAGGGCGTGAACTATGGCTACACCTTC. It translates to CASSGGQGVNYGYTF.

The chain has TRBV7-9 and TRBJ2-7; TRBD1 aligns across 9 bases. Trimming removed 5 bases from V and 7 bases from J; junction bases left unmatched: 6. The CDR3 sequence is 13 residues long. Per germline, CDR1 SEHNR and CDR2 FQNEAQ (reference sequence). The CDR3 spells CASSARQGGEQYF. The CDR3 DNA follows: TGTGCCAGCAGCGCCCGACAGGGGGGGGAGCAGTACTTC.

About this clone itself: At the DNA level, this CDR3 is encoded by other sequences in the same sample as well. The chain employs TRBV9 and TRBJ2-7; 7 nucleotides agree with TRBD1. CDR1 and CDR2 (germline): SGDLS, YYNGEE. The V gene end was trimmed by 0 bases and the J gene end by 3 bases; junction bases not matched to a gene: 3. The CDR3 has 14 residues. CDR3 bases: TGTGCCAGCAGCGTAGGACAGGGTGGCTACGAGCAGTACTTC. Amino acids: CASSVGQGGYEQYF.

This sequence joins TRBV10-2 and TRBJ2-1; 8 bases are shared with TRBD2. V shed 11 bases and J 3 bases; nucleotides not matched to a gene: 15. There are 16 residues in the CDR3. CDR1 and CDR2 from the germline V gene are WSHSY and SAAADI. In DNA, the CDR3 is TGCGCCTCCGCGGCTAGCGGGTCCCCCAACTACAATGAGCAGTTCTTC. Its protein product is CASAASGSPNYNEQFF.

On this clone itself: This same CDR3 is encoded by further DNA sequences in the sample. The V gene is TRBV27, the J gene TRBJ2-3; D gene uncertain. This CDR3 has 14 amino acids. V lost 3 bases and J lost 0, with 7 bases in between. The V gene's germline CDR1 is MNHEY and CDR2 SMNVEV (reference sequence). The CDR3 DNA reads TGTGCCAGCAGTTTGCTGGGCAGCACAGATACGCAGTATTTT. Residues: CASSLLGSTDTQYF.

The rearrangement uses TRBV7-2 and TRBJ2-5; D not certain. With 1 base removed from V and 3 bases from J, the gap between germline ends came to 6 bases. Germline V gene sequence: CDR1 SGHTA, CDR2 FQGNSA. The CDR3 runs to 13 residues. The CDR3 loop is CASSLDTEETQYF. DNA of the CDR3: TGTGCCAGCAGCTTAGACACAGAAGAGACCCAGTACTTC.

The chain has TRBV4-1 and TRBJ2-2, with 9 bases aligning to TRBD2. Germline CDR1 and CDR2: MGHRA and YSYEKL. The CDR3 consists of 17 residues. V shed 0 bases and J 3 bases; nucleotides not matched to a gene: 5. The CDR3 is CASSQEAAGGDTGELFF. The CDR3 bases are TGCGCCAGCAGCCAAGAGGCAGCGGGGGGCGACACCGGGGAGCTGTTTTTT.